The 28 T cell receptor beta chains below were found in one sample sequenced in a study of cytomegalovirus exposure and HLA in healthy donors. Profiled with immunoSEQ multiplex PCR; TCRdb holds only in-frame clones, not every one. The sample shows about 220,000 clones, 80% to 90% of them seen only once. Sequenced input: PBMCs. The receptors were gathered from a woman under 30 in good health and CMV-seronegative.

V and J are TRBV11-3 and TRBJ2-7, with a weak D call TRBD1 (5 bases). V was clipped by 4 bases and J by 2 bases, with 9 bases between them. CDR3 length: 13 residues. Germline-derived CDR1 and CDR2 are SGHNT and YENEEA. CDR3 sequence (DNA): TGTGCCAGCAGCTCAGGACATGCCTACGAGCAGTACTTC. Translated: CASSSGHAYEQYF.

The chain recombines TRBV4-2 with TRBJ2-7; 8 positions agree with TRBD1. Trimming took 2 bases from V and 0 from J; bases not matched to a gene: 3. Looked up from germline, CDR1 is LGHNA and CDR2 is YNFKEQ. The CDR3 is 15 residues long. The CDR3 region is CASSQPGQDSYEQYF. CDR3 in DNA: TGTGCCAGCAGCCAACCGGGACAGGACTCCTACGAGCAGTACTTC.

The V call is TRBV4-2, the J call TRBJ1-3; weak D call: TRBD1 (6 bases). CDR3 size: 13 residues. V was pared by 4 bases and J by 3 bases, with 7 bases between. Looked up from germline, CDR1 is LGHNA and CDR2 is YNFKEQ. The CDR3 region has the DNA TGTGCCAGCAGCCCGGGACATGGAAACACCATATATTTT. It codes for CASSPGHGNTIYF.

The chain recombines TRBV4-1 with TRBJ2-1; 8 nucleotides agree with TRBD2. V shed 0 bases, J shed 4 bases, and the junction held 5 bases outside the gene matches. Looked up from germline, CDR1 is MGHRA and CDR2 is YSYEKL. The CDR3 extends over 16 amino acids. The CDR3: CASSQDGSGSYNEQFF. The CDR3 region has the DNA TGCGCCAGCAGCCAAGATGGGAGCGGGAGTTACAATGAGCAGTTCTTC.

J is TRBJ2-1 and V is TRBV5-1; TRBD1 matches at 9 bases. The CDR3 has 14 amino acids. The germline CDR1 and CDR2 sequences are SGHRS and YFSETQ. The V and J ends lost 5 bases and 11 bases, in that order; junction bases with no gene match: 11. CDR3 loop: CASSWGDRESKQFF. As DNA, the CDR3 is TGCGCCAGCAGTTGGGGGGACAGGGAATCCAAGCAGTTCTTC.

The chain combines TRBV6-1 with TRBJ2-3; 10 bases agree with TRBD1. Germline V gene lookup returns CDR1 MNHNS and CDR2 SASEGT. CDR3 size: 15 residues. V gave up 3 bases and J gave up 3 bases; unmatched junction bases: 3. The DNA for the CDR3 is TGTGCCAGCAGTGATTGGGACAGGGGTACAGATACGCAGTATTTT. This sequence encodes CASSDWDRGTDTQYF.

As DNA, the CDR3 is TGCGCCAGCAGTGTGTTGGGAGGGGGCACAGATACGCAGTATTTT. This codes for CASSVLGGGTDTQYF. The chain carries TRBV10-2 and TRBJ2-3; 7 bases are a match to TRBD2. The CDR3 covers 15 residues. V lost 4 bases, J lost 1 base, and 5 bases stayed unmatched. Germline V gene lookup returns CDR1 WSHSY and CDR2 SAAADI.

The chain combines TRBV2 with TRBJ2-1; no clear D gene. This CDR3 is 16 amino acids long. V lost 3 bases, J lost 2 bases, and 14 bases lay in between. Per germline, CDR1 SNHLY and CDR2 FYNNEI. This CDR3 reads CASSDRDDWTYNEQFF. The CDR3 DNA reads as TGTGCCAGCAGTGACCGAGACGACTGGACCTACAATGAGCAGTTCTTC. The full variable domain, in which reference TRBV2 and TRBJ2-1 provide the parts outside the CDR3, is EPEVTQTPSHQVTQMGQEVILRCVPISNHLYFYWYRQILGQKVEFLVSFYNNEISEKSEIFDDQFSVERPDGSNFTLKIRSTKLEDSAMYFCASSDRDDWTYNEQFFGPGTRLTVL.

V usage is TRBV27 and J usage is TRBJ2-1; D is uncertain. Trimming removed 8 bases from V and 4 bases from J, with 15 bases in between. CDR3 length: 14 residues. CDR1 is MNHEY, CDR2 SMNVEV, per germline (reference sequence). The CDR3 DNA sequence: TGTGCCAGCTTTCGGTCCCCCCTTTACAATGAGCAGTTCTTC. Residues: CASFRSPLYNEQFF.

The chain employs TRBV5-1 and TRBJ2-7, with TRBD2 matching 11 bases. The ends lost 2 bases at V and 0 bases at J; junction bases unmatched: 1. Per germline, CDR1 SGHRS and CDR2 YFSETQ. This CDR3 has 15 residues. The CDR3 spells CASSFGTSGSYEQYF. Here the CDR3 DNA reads TGCGCCAGCAGCTTCGGGACTAGCGGCTCCTACGAGCAGTACTTC.

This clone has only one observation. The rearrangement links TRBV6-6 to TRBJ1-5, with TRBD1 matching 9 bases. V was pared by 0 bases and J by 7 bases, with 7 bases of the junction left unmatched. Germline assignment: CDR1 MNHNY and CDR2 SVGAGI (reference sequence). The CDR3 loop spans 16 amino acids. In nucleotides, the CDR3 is TGTGCCAGCAGTTACTCGAAAACAGGGGGCGGACAGCCCCAGCATTTT. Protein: CASSYSKTGGGQPQHF.

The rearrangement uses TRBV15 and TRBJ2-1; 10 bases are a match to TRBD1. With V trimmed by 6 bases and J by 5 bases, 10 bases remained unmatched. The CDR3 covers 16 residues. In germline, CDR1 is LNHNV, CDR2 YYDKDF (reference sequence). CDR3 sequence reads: CATSWDRGKVHNEQFF. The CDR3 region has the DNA TGTGCCACCAGTTGGGACAGGGGAAAAGTGCACAATGAGCAGTTCTTC. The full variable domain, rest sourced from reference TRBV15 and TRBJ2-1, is DAMVIQNPRYQVTQFGKPVTLSCSQTLNHNVMYWYQQKSSQAPKLLFHYYDKDFNNEADTPDNFQSRRPNTSFCFLDIRSPGLGDTAMYLCATSWDRGKVHNEQFFGPGTRLTVL.

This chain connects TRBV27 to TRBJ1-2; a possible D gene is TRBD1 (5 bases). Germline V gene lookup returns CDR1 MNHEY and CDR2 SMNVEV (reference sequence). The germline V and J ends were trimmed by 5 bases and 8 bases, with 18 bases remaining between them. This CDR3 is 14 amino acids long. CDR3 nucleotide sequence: TGTGCCAGCAGTCCCATGGAGGGGACCGGGGGCTACACCTTC. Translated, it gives CASSPMEGTGGYTF.

The DNA of the CDR3 is TGTGCCTGGAGTCTACAGGGCTACGAGCAGTACTTC. Translated, it gives CAWSLQGYEQYF. V is TRBV30 and J is TRBJ2-7, with D perhaps matching TRBD1 (6 bases). V gave up 2 bases and J gave up 3 bases, with 8 bases separating them. The CDR3 is 12 residues long. Germline V gene data show CDR1 as GTSNPN and CDR2 as SVGIG (reference sequence).

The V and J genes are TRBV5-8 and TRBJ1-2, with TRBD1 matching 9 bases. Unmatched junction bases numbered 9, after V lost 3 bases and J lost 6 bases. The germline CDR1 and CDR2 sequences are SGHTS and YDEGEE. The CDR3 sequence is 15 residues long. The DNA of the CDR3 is TGTGCCAGCAGCTCGTCCGGGACAGGGTGGAATGGCTACACCTTC. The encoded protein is CASSSSGTGWNGYTF.

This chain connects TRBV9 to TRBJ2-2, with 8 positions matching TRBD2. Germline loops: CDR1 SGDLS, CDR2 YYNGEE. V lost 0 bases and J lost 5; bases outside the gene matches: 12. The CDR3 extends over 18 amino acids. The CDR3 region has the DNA TGTGCCAGCAGCGTAGCCCCTGACGAGGGACTAGAGACCGGGGAGCTGTTTTTT. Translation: CASSVAPDEGLETGELFF.

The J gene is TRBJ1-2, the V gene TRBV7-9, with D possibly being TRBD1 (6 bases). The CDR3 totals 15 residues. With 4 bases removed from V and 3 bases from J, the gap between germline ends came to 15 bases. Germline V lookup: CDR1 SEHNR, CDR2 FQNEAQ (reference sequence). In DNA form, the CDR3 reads TGTGCCAGCAGCTCCAGCAGGGGTTTTGACTATGGCTACACCTTC. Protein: CASSSSRGFDYGYTF.

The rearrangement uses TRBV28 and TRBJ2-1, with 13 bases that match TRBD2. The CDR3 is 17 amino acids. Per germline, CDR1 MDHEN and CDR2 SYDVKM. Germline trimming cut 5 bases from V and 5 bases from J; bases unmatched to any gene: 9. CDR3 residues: CASSPRTSGRPHNEQFF. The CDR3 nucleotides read TGTGCCAGCAGTCCCCGGACTAGCGGGAGACCCCACAATGAGCAGTTCTTC.

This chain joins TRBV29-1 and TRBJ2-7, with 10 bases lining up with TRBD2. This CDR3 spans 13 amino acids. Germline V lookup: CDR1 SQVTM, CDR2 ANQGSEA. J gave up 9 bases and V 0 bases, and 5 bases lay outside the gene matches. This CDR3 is CSVEDLAGALQYF. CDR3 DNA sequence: TGCAGCGTTGAAGATCTAGCGGGAGCGTTGCAGTACTTC.

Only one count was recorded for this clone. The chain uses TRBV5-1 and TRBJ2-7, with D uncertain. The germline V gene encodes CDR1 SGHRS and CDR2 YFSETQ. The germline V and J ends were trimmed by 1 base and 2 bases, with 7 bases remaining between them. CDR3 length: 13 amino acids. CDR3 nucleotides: TGCGCCAGCAGCTTGACAGTCGCCTACGAGCAGTACTTC. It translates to CASSLTVAYEQYF.

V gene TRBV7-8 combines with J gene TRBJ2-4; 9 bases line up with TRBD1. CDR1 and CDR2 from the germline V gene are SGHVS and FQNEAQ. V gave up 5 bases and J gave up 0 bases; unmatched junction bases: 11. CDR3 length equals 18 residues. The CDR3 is CASSIQQGALLAKNIQYF. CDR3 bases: TGTGCCAGCAGCATCCAACAGGGGGCGTTGCTAGCCAAAAACATTCAGTACTTC.

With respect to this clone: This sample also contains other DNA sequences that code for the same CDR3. The CDR3 DNA reads TGTGCCAGCAGCCAAGAGACAGGCTCCTACAATGAGCAGTTCTTC. It encodes CASSQETGSYNEQFF. The J gene is TRBJ2-1, the V gene TRBV4-2; possibly TRBD1 for D (6 bases). The CDR3 sequence is 15 residues long. V gave up 0 bases and J gave up 0 bases, with 6 bases separating them. Germline V gene sequence: CDR1 LGHNA, CDR2 YNFKEQ.

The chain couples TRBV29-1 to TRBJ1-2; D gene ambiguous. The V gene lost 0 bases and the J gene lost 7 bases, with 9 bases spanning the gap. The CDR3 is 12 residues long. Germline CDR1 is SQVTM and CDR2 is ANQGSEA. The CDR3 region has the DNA TGCAGCGTTGAAGACAAGAGGTTTGGCTACACCTTC. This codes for CSVEDKRFGYTF.

The CDR3: CASSQDPDRGLSLRYGYTF. In nucleotides, the CDR3 is TGTGCCAGCAGCCAAGATCCAGACAGGGGTCTTAGCTTAAGGTATGGCTACACCTTC. The chain uses TRBV14 and TRBJ1-2; TRBD1 agrees at 8 bases. V was pared by 0 bases and J by 5 bases, with 17 bases of the junction left unmatched. Germline V gene data show CDR1 as SGHDN and CDR2 as FVKESK. There are 19 residues in the CDR3.

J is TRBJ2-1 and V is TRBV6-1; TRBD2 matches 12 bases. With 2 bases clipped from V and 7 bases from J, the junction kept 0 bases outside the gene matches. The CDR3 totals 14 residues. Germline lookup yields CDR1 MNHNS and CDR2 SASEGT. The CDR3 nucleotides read TGTGCCAGCAGTGAACTAGCGGGAGGGAATGAGCAGTTCTTC. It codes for CASSELAGGNEQFF.

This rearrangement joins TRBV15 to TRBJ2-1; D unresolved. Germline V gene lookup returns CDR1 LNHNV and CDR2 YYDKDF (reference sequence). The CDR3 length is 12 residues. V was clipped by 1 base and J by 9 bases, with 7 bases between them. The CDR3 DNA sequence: TGTGCCACCAGCAGAGTTTCGAGTGAGCAGTTCTTC. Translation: CATSRVSSEQFF. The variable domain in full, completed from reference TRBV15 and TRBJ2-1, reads DAMVIQNPRYQVTQFGKPVTLSCSQTLNHNVMYWYQQKSSQAPKLLFHYYDKDFNNEADTPDNFQSRRPNTSFCFLDIRSPGLGDTAMYLCATSRVSSEQFFGPGTRLTVL.

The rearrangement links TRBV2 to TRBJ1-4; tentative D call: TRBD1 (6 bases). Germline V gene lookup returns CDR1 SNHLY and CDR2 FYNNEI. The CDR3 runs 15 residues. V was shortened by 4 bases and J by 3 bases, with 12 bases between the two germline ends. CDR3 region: CASSGSDSSNEKLFF. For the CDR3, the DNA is TGTGCCAGCAGTGGGTCGGACAGCTCTAATGAAAAACTGTTTTTT.

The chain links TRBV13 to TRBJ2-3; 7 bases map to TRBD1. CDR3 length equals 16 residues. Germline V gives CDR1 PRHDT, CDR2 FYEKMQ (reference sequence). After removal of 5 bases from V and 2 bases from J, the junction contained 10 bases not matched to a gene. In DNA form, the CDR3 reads TGTGCCAGCAGCGCCTACAGGGGTCACCTCACAGATACGCAGTATTTT. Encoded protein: CASSAYRGHLTDTQYF.